The 13 T cell receptor beta chains below were found in one sample sequenced in a study of shared clonotypes between healthy human individuals. Some clones are missing from TCRdb's copy, which holds only in-frame ones; the method was immunoSEQ multiplex PCR. This repertoire shows 2 million to 3 million clones, about 92% found once; its top ten account for roughly 0.15%. The sample was naive CD4+ T cells sorted from blood. Subset reported: CD45RA+ positively selected. The receptors were sampled from a man aged 18-30 years in good health.

The chain's CDR3 is CASSGTGEGPDQYF. In nucleotides, the CDR3 is TGCGCCAGCAGCGGGACAGGGGAAGGACCCGACCAGTACTTC. This chain links TRBV5-1 with TRBJ2-7, with 10 positions matching TRBD1. The CDR3 loop spans 14 amino acids. V lost 4 bases and J lost 10; bases outside the gene matches: 11. The germline gives CDR1 SGHRS, CDR2 YFSETQ.

This chain uses TRBV29-1 with TRBJ2-4, with D possibly being TRBD2 (6 bases). Looked up from germline, CDR1 is SQVTM and CDR2 is ANQGSEA. This CDR3 has 11 amino acids. The germline V and J ends were trimmed by 3 bases and 16 bases, with 16 bases remaining between them. The CDR3 nucleotides are TGCAGCGTTGAGTGGAGGGGTGTAGTATACTTC. Encoded protein: CSVEWRGVVYF.

V gene TRBV19 combines with J gene TRBJ1-4; 7 nucleotides agree with TRBD1. CDR1 and CDR2 from the germline V gene are LNHDA and SQIVND (reference sequence). V trimming: 8 bases; J trimming: 4 bases; junction bases outside the gene matches: 7. The CDR3 sequence is 14 residues long. CDR3 DNA sequence: TGTGCCAGTGGGTCGACAGGGAGTAATGAAAAACTGTTTTTT. Translated: CASGSTGSNEKLFF.

The V and J genes are TRBV7-9 and TRBJ1-1; D gene unclear. Germline V lookup: CDR1 SEHNR, CDR2 FQNEAQ (reference sequence). Trimming took off 5 bases at V and 4 bases at J, with 11 bases between the two ends. The CDR3 covers 13 residues. CDR3 sequence (DNA): TGTGCCAGCAGCCTTCGCGCAGCCACTGAAGCTTTCTTT. Translating it yields CASSLRAATEAFF.

This rearrangement joins TRBV5-1 to TRBJ2-5, with no clear D. CDR3 length: 15 amino acids. CDR1 is SGHRS and CDR2 is YFSETQ in the germline V gene. The V end was cut by 4 bases, the J end by 2 bases, with 15 bases between. DNA of the CDR3: TGCGCCAGCAGCCCAGCCCCGGACCGGCAAGAGACCCAGTACTTC. Translated: CASSPAPDRQETQYF. Looking up the rest from reference TRBV5-1 and TRBJ2-5 gives the full variable domain: KAGVTQTPRYLIKTRGQQVTLSCSPISGHRSVSWYQQTPGQGLQFLFEYFSETQRNKGNFPGRFSGRQFSNSRSEMNVSTLELGDSALYLCASSPAPDRQETQYFGPGTRLLVL.

This chain links TRBV6-4 with TRBJ2-7; TRBD1 matches at 10 bases. Looked up from germline, CDR1 is MRHNA and CDR2 is SNTAGT. With 0 bases clipped from V and 2 bases from J, the junction kept 13 bases outside the gene matches. This CDR3 is 19 amino acids long. The CDR3 loop reads CASSDSRQGAFSFTYEQYF. Written as DNA, the CDR3 is TGTGCCAGCAGTGACTCGAGACAGGGGGCCTTCTCCTTTACCTACGAGCAGTACTTC.

The sample holds one count of this clone. The V call is TRBV19, the J call TRBJ1-2; D not resolved. The CDR3 contains 14 residues. CDR1 and CDR2 (germline): LNHDA, SQIVND (reference sequence). Trimming stripped 3 bases from V and 2 bases from J, with 10 bases between. The chain's CDR3 is CASSIRAGNYGYTF. CDR3 nucleotides: TGTGCCAGTAGTATCCGTGCGGGGAACTATGGCTACACCTTC.

The chain recombines TRBV11-2 with TRBJ1-5; D gene unclear. The ends were cut back, 5 bases at V and 1 base at J, with 9 bases in the middle. In germline, CDR1 is SGHAT, CDR2 FQNNGV. This CDR3 region has 14 residues. The CDR3 DNA follows: TGTGCCAGCAGCCCGCCGGGGAGCAATCAGCCCCAGCATTTT. Residues: CASSPPGSNQPQHF.

The chain joins TRBV29-1 to TRBJ1-4, with no clear D. The CDR3 has 12 residues. In germline, CDR1 is SQVTM, CDR2 ANQGSEA. V lost 7 bases and J lost 4, with 10 bases in between. The CDR3 region has the DNA TGCAGCGCTCAAGGGAATAATGAAAAACTGTTTTTT. Translated: CSAQGNNEKLFF. The full variable domain, in which reference TRBV29-1 and TRBJ1-4 provide the parts outside the CDR3, is SAVISQKPSRDICQRGTSLTIQCQVDSQVTMMFWYRQQPGQSLTLIATANQGSEATYESGFVIDKFPISRPNLTFSTLTVSNMSPEDSSIYLCSAQGNNEKLFFGSGTQLSVL.

The genes are TRBV28 and TRBJ1-1; D remains ambiguous. This CDR3 is built from 14 residues. From germline, CDR1 is MDHEN and CDR2 SYDVKM. Trimming cost V 5 bases and J 7 bases, with 17 bases left between them. The CDR3: CASSPFRWEGEAFF. The CDR3 DNA reads as TGTGCCAGCAGTCCCTTCCGGTGGGAGGGTGAAGCTTTCTTT.

This chain connects TRBV4-1 to TRBJ2-3; 11 bases match TRBD2. From germline, CDR1 is MGHRA and CDR2 YSYEKL. The ends lost 2 bases at V and 4 bases at J; junction bases unmatched: 8. The CDR3 runs to 17 residues. CDR3 in amino acids: CASSQPIAGGQSDTQYF. CDR3 nucleotide sequence: TGCGCCAGCAGCCAACCCATAGCGGGGGGGCAATCAGATACGCAGTATTTT.

The chain employs TRBV18 and TRBJ2-2, with TRBD1 matching 10 bases. The CDR3 is 15 residues long. V lost 2 bases to trimming and J lost 3 bases; unmatched junction nucleotides: 0. CDR1 and CDR2 (germline): KGHSH, LQKENI. For the CDR3, the DNA is TGTGCCAGCTCACCAGGGACAGGGGACACCGGGGAGCTGTTTTTT. Protein product: CASSPGTGDTGELFF.

This clone was seen a handful of times. The chain links TRBV10-1 to TRBJ1-4; the D is unclear. The CDR3 is 13 residues long. V lost 2 bases, J lost 8 bases, and 9 bases lay in between. The germline CDR1 and CDR2 sequences are WNHNN and SYGVQD (reference sequence). CDR3 nucleotide sequence: TGCGCCAGCAGTGAGGGTATCGGGGAAAAACTGTTTTTT. The encoded protein is CASSEGIGEKLFF.